Below are 9 T cell receptor beta chains sequenced from a single sample in a study of post-analysis software for immune sequencing data. Study-level results: Among 5 or 6 TRBV segments more frequent in patients than controls were TRBV5-6, TRBV5-1 and TRBV20-1.

Unique molecular identifiers were present in the TCR beta cDNA libraries. TCRdb itself ran the PCR reads through MiXCR, one entry per CDR3 protein. The repertoire consists of approximately 660,000 distinct CDR3 sequences, with around 60% occurring once and the leading ten covering 10% to 12%. Antigens for these TCRs are unknown. The sequencing sample was made of blood. The receptors were gathered from a girl aged 2-10 years with multiple sclerosis.

This clonotype was detected once. The chain employs TRBV9 and TRBJ1-6, with D perhaps TRBD1 (5 bases). Per germline, CDR1 SGDLS and CDR2 YYNGEE. The CDR3 is 16 amino acids. V lost 4 bases to trimming and J lost 5 bases, with 16 bases between them. The CDR3 sequence is CASSSPWGSHNSPLHF. DNA of the CDR3: TGTGCCAGCAGCTCGCCGTGGGGGTCTCATAATTCACCCCTCCACTTT. The variable domain in full, completed from reference TRBV9 and TRBJ1-6, reads DSGVTQTPKHLITATGQRVTLRCSPRSGDLSVYWYQQSLDQGLQFLIQYYNGEERAKGNILERFSAQQFPDLHSELNLSSLELGDSALYFCASSSPWGSHNSPLHFGNGTRLTVT.

This rearrangement joins TRBV11-2 to TRBJ1-2; TRBD1 agrees at 8 bases. The CDR3 extends over 14 amino acids. J was trimmed by 8 bases and V by 0 bases; bases with no gene match: 5. CDR1 SGHAT and CDR2 FQNNGV come from the germline V gene. In DNA, the CDR3 is TGTGCCAGCAGCTTAGATGGACAGGGTGGGGGCTACACCTTC. It yields the protein CASSLDGQGGGYTF.

This rearrangement joins TRBV28 to TRBJ1-2; D is ambiguous. Germline V gene lookup returns CDR1 MDHEN and CDR2 SYDVKM. This CDR3 region has 13 residues. Trimming took off 5 bases at V and 5 bases at J, with 12 bases between the two ends. CDR3 nucleotide sequence: TGTGCCAGCAGTCCGCCTGGGAAATATGGCTACACCTTC. Amino acid sequence: CASSPPGKYGYTF.

The chain joins TRBV6-5 to TRBJ2-1; perhaps TRBD2 as D (6 bases). CDR1 and CDR2 from the germline V gene are MNHEY and SVGAGI. Trimming took 2 bases from V and 9 from J, leaving 11 bases between them. The CDR3 is 13 residues long. The CDR3 reads CASSYAWGVEQFF. CDR3 nucleotides: TGTGCCAGCAGTTACGCGTGGGGGGTTGAGCAGTTCTTC.

This clonotype was detected only a few times. The rearrangement uses TRBV20-1 and TRBJ1-5, with 8 bases that match TRBD1. CDR1 is DFQATT and CDR2 is SNEGSKA in the germline V gene (reference sequence). This CDR3 region has 18 residues. Trimming removed 2 bases from V and 1 base from J; junction bases left unmatched: 13. CDR3: CSARLALGQGGSNQPQHF. The CDR3 DNA reads as TGCAGTGCTAGATTGGCCCTAGGACAGGGAGGGAGCAATCAGCCCCAGCATTTT.

This clonotype was seen more than once but under ten times. This rearrangement joins TRBV7-9 to TRBJ2-4, with a possible D match to TRBD1 (6 bases). The CDR3 runs 14 residues. The germline gives CDR1 SEHNR, CDR2 FQNEAQ (reference sequence). V lost 1 base and J 6 bases, leaving 10 bases between the germline ends. CDR3 sequence reads: CASSLDRALNIQYF. The CDR3, as DNA: TGTGCCAGCAGCTTAGACAGGGCATTAAACATTCAGTACTTC.

The chain employs TRBV7-9 and TRBJ1-3, with D tentatively TRBD1 (5 bases). Trimming stripped 3 bases from V and 0 bases from J, with 15 bases between. This CDR3 spans 17 amino acids. Per the germline V gene, CDR1 is SEHNR and CDR2 is FQNEAQ (reference sequence). The CDR3 here is CASSFSGNRLSGNTIYF. In nucleotides, the CDR3 is TGTGCCAGCAGCTTTAGCGGAAACAGGCTCTCTGGAAACACCATATATTTT.

This chain connects TRBV5-1 to TRBJ2-1, with D maybe TRBD2 (6 bases). This CDR3 region has 16 residues. The V gene's germline CDR1 is SGHRS and CDR2 YFSETQ. The ends were cut back, 6 bases at V and 4 bases at J, with 20 bases in the middle. The CDR3 DNA reads as TGCGCCAGCACCCCTAGGGAAGGTGGGAGGTACAATGAGCAGTTCTTC. Protein sequence: CASTPREGGRYNEQFF.

The chain is built from TRBV20-1 and TRBJ1-1; TRBD1 agrees at 9 bases. In germline, CDR1 is DFQATT, CDR2 SNEGSKA (reference sequence). The length of the CDR3 is 15 residues. The ends lost 2 bases at V and 5 bases at J; junction bases unmatched: 9. CDR3 sequence reads: CSARSIGDRVTEAFF. Here the CDR3 DNA reads TGCAGTGCTAGATCCATCGGGGACAGGGTAACTGAAGCTTTCTTT.